The clone carrying this T cell receptor (beta chain) has at least ten counts. The sample belongs to a study of regulatory T cells in long-lasting Graves disease. Time point of the sample: persistent/refractory GD, antithyroid drugs over 5 years with positive TRAb. The TCR library was prepared using RNA isolated from PBMCs. CDR3-region Arm-PCR and iRepertoire HTBI primers produced the TCR beta libraries. TCRdb ran MiXCR on the multiplex PCR reads and lists one entry per CDR3 protein. The profile covers about 430,000 distinct CDR3 sequences, with roughly 23% appearing a single time and roughly an eighth taken by the ten largest. Trimming removed 1 base at V and 2 bases at J, with 15 bases between. Germline V gene sequence: CDR1 SGHAT, CDR2 FQNNGV. The CDR3 is made up of 16 amino acids.

The chain couples TRBV11-2 to TRBJ2-7, with unresolved D. The receptor comes from a female donor with Graves disease. The sample here was peripheral blood mononuclear cells (PBMCs), taken when the disease was refractory, from a patient treated with antithyroid drugs. CDR3 DNA: TGTGCCAGCAGCTTAGCGCCGGGTTCTGGGGCCTACGAGCAGTACTTC. Residues: CASSLAPGSGAYEQYF.